This entry describes one T cell receptor (delta chain). A read error may explain this, as a much larger clone is one base away. The source of the sample is a study of gamma-delta T cells after stem cell transplantation. The CDR3 extends over 19 amino acids. V was clipped by 1 base and J by 2 bases, with 25 bases between them. Per germline, CDR1 GEAIGNYY and CDR2 EKD. TCRdb processed the RT-PCR reads again with the CATT caller. Here the sample spans 2,500 to 3,000 delta-chain clones, 4% to 6% being singletons. The origin of this receptor is a human donor. It is not recorded whose cells these are; they may come from a transplant donor. Material: gamma-delta T cells. The chain is built from TRDV2 and TRDJ1; D is possibly TRDD2 (5 bases). The CDR3 nucleotides are TGTGCCTGTGACACGATTCCTCCAAGGGGTACCCCTTCTACCGATAAACTCATCTTT. This gives the protein CACDTIPPRGTPSTDKLIF.